The present T cell receptor (beta chain) was sequenced within a study of vaccination effects on CD4 cells after COVID-19. Viral peptide pool expansion of antigen-specific CD4+ T cells preceded sequencing in the ViraFEST assay. Once cultured for around 11 days, the cells underwent separation to obtain CD4+ T cells. Two doses of BNT162b2 or mRNA-1273 vaccine were administered to participants. Having tested negative for nucleocapsid antibodies, the vaccine recipients showed no prior SARS-CoV-2 infection. On both days 3 and 7, half of the culture medium was replaced with IL-2 medium. Points on this clone: What it binds is unknown.

Losses at the gene ends were 2 bases for V and 5 bases for J; bases not matched to a gene: 1. This CDR3 comprises 14 residues. The germline CDR1 and CDR2 sequences are MNHEY and SVGAGI. Profiled with immunoSEQ multiplex PCR; TCRdb holds only in-frame clones, not every one. The sample lists 67,000 or so clones, around 81% occurring once. The TCR originated in a human donor who received a COVID-19 vaccine. This chain connects TRBV6-5 to TRBJ2-5, with TRBD2 matching 11 bases. The sequences come from CD4+ T cells from PBMCs cultured with HCoV-229E spike peptides, collected after COVID-19 vaccination. The chain's CDR3 is CASSYRLAGETQYF. Here the CDR3 DNA reads TGTGCCAGCAGTTACCGACTAGCGGGGGAGACCCAGTACTTC.